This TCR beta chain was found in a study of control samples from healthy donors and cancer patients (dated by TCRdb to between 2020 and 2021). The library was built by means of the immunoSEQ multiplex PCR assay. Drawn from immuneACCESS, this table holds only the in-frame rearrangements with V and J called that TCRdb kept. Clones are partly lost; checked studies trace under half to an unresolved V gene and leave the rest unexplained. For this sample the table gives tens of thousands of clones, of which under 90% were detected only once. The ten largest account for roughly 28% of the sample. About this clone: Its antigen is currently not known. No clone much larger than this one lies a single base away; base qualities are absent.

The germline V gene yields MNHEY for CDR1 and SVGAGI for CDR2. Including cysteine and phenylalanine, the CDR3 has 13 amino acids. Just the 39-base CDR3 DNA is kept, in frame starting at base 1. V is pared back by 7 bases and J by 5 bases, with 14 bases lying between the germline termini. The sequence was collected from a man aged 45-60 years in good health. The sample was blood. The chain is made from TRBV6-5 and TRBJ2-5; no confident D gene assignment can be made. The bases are TGTGCCAGCACCCCGCCCGGTGGGGAGACCCAGTACTTC. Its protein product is CASTPPGGETQYF.